The 20 T cell receptor beta chains below all came from one sample that was sequenced in a study of blood T cell repertoires in COVID-19. The method was immunoSEQ multiplex PCR; TCRdb's version includes in-frame clones alone and lacks a portion of them. Of some 230,000 clones listed, roughly 80% are singletons. Sequenced input: PBMCs or T cells enriched from blood (not recorded which). These receptors were collected from a middle-aged woman with acute COVID-19.

The chain uses TRBV29-1 and TRBJ1-4; D possibly corresponds to TRBD1 (6 bases). This CDR3 is 13 amino acids long. Trimming cost V 2 bases and J 13 bases, with 17 bases left between them. The V gene's germline CDR1 is SQVTM and CDR2 ANQGSEA. The CDR3: CSVEMMGGLGLFF. The DNA for the CDR3 is TGCAGCGTTGAAATGATGGGGGGGCTCGGACTGTTTTTT.

The chain links TRBV28 to TRBJ1-2, with a possible D match to TRBD1 (6 bases). Germline loops: CDR1 MDHEN, CDR2 SYDVKM. Trimming pared 4 bases from V and 5 bases from J, leaving 11 bases between. The CDR3 consists of 13 residues. CDR3 sequence reads: CASSSQGSYGYTF. In DNA form, the CDR3 reads TGTGCCAGCAGTTCACAGGGTTCTTATGGCTACACCTTC.

This clone was seen a handful of times. The CDR3, as DNA: TGTGCCAGCTCCTCGCAACCGGGAAACTCACAAATCAGGGGCTCCACGAGTCCCAATGAAGCTTTCTTT. It codes for CASSSQPGNSQIRGSTSPNEAFF. This chain connects TRBV18 to TRBJ1-1; a possible D gene is TRBD1 (6 bases). Trimming removed 6 bases from V and 7 bases from J, with 45 bases in between. The length of the CDR3 is 23 residues. Germline CDR1 and CDR2: KGHSH and LQKENI.

The genes are TRBV18 and TRBJ2-5; TRBD2 matches at 12 bases. This CDR3 spans 19 amino acids. Trimming cost V 2 bases and J 4 bases; bases outside gene matches: 14. Germline-derived CDR1 and CDR2 are KGHSH and LQKENI. The CDR3 sequence: CASSPRPTSGRGIGETQYF. Written as DNA, the CDR3 is TGTGCCAGCTCACCAAGGCCGACTAGCGGGAGAGGAATTGGAGAGACCCAGTACTTC.

This sequence joins TRBV28 and TRBJ2-2, with a weak D call TRBD1 (5 bases). This CDR3 has 14 amino acids. From germline, CDR1 is MDHEN and CDR2 SYDVKM. V lost 4 bases, J lost 7 bases, and 13 bases lay in between. The chain's CDR3 is CASSYSPGFGELFF. DNA of the CDR3: TGTGCCAGCAGTTATTCCCCAGGGTTCGGGGAGCTGTTTTTT. Using reference TRBV28 and TRBJ2-2 for the parts outside the CDR3, the full variable domain is DVKVTQSSRYLVKRTGEKVFLECVQDMDHENMFWYRQDPGLGLRLIYFSYDVKMKEKGDIPEGYSVSREKKERFSLILESASTNQTSMYLCASSYSPGFGELFFGEGSRLTVL.

V gene TRBV3-1 (or the pseudogene TRBV3-2) combines with J gene TRBJ1-4; no reliable D call. The V gene's germline CDR1 is LGHDT and CDR2 YNNKEL (reference sequence). V was shortened by 2 bases and J by 0 bases, with 10 bases between the two germline ends. The CDR3 runs 16 residues. CDR3 DNA: TGTGCCAGCAGCCAAACCTATCGGTCAACTAATGAAAAACTGTTTTTT. Translation gives CASSQTYRSTNEKLFF.

Only one count was recorded for this clone. The chain carries TRBV21-1 and TRBJ1-1; no DNA check was done on the table's D call, TRBD1. TRBV21-1 is a pseudogene. The CDR3 runs 14 residues. CDR3 protein: CASSDRTGNTEAFF. Written as DNA, the CDR3 is TGTGCCAGCAGCGATAGAACAGGGAACACTGAAGCTTTCTTT.

This clone came up a few times. The rearrangement joins TRBV4-1 to TRBJ2-2; the match to TRBD2 covers 10 bases. Per germline, CDR1 MGHRA and CDR2 YSYEKL. CDR3 length: 19 residues. With 1 base clipped from V and 7 bases from J, the junction kept 15 bases outside the gene matches. The CDR3 bases are TGCGCCAGCAGCCAAGTTTATGTTTCTAGCGGGAGATTTGGCGGGGAGCTGTTTTTT. This translates into CASSQVYVSSGRFGGELFF.

V is TRBV4-3 and J is TRBJ1-1; D is ambiguous. Germline-derived CDR1 and CDR2 are LGHNA and YSLEER. CDR3 length: 13 residues. Trimming took off 4 bases at V and 4 bases at J, with 10 bases between the two ends. CDR3 nucleotide sequence: TGCGCCAGCAGCCCCACCGGCGGCACTGAAGCTTTCTTT. Residues: CASSPTGGTEAFF.

The rearrangement links TRBV12-3 or TRBV12-4 to TRBJ2-7; D is unclear. Deletions cut 7 bases from V and 6 bases from J, with 10 bases between. This CDR3 comprises 11 residues. CDR3 coding DNA: TGTGCCAGCACCATCCTCGGCGAGCAGTACTTC. It specifies CASTILGEQYF.

This clone was counted once. The CDR3 DNA reads as TGCGCCAGCAGCCATAATGGCCTAGCGGGGGGGCCCTCCTACAATGAGCAGTTCTTC. Translating gives CASSHNGLAGGPSYNEQFF. J is TRBJ2-1 and V is TRBV4-3; 12 bases match TRBD2. Germline V lookup: CDR1 LGHNA, CDR2 YSLEER. The V gene end was trimmed by 3 bases and the J gene end by 0 bases; junction bases not matched to a gene: 9. This CDR3 spans 19 amino acids.

V is TRBV30 and J is TRBJ1-2; no firm D call. Per the germline V gene, CDR1 is GTSNPN and CDR2 is SVGIG (reference sequence). Trimming shortened V by 5 bases and J by 8 bases, and 12 bases separated the two germline ends. This CDR3 contains 11 residues. CDR3 nucleotides: TGTGCCTGGGGCATGACGAGGGGCTACACCTTC. Residues: CAWGMTRGYTF.

V and J are TRBV4-3 and TRBJ2-3; 10 nucleotides line up with TRBD1. V was pared by 2 bases and J by 10 bases, with 9 bases of the junction left unmatched. The CDR3 has 15 residues. CDR1 is LGHNA and CDR2 is YSLEER in the germline V gene. In DNA form, the CDR3 reads TGCGCCAGCAGCCAACGAGAAGGGACAGGGGCCGCGCAGTATTTT. It translates to CASSQREGTGAAQYF.

The chain couples TRBV19 to TRBJ2-4, with D unclear. With 3 bases removed from V and 8 bases from J, the gap between germline ends came to 11 bases. This CDR3 spans 13 amino acids. Germline V lookup: CDR1 LNHDA, CDR2 SQIVND (reference sequence). CDR3: CASSIRVGDIQYF. The CDR3 region has the DNA TGTGCCAGTAGTATTCGGGTCGGTGACATTCAGTACTTC.

The chain is built from TRBV28 and TRBJ1-5, with D possibly being TRBD1 (6 bases). This CDR3 is built from 14 residues. V lost 4 bases, J lost 2 bases, and 9 bases lay in between. Germline CDR1 reads MDHEN; CDR2 reads SYDVKM. CDR3 nucleotide sequence: TGTGCCAGCAGTTCTCGACAGGGCAATCAGCCCCAGCATTTT. It translates to CASSSRQGNQPQHF.

J is TRBJ2-7 and V is TRBV18, with a tentative D call TRBD2 (6 bases). Trimming pared 3 bases from V and 6 bases from J, leaving 18 bases between. Germline loops: CDR1 KGHSH, CDR2 LQKENI. This CDR3 contains 15 residues. CDR3 in amino acids: CASSPSGALWGEQYF. The CDR3 DNA is TGTGCCAGCTCACCGTCGGGAGCCCTTTGGGGCGAGCAGTACTTC.

CDR3 in amino acids: CASSKSGPTDTQYF. DNA for the CDR3: TGTGCCAGCAGCAAAAGCGGTCCCACAGATACGCAGTATTTT. The rearrangement joins TRBV11-2 to TRBJ2-3, with D maybe TRBD2 (5 bases). Per the germline V gene, CDR1 is SGHAT and CDR2 is FQNNGV. V was trimmed by 5 bases and J by 2 bases, leaving 11 bases between them. The CDR3 spans 14 residues.

V is TRBV5-1 and J is TRBJ1-1, with a tentative D call TRBD1 (6 bases). Per the germline V gene, CDR1 is SGHRS and CDR2 is YFSETQ. V shed 0 bases and J shed 8 bases, with 11 bases lying between them. This CDR3 is built from 13 residues. The CDR3 DNA follows: TGCGCCAGCAGCTTGGGTACAGGGTGGGAAGCTTTCTTT. Translation gives CASSLGTGWEAFF.

This chain uses TRBV29-1 with TRBJ1-2; D is uncertain. The CDR3 totals 11 residues. Germline V gene data show CDR1 as SQVTM and CDR2 as ANQGSEA. Between the trimmed V and J ends, which lost 4 bases and 3 bases, there was a span of 6 bases. CDR3 bases: TGCAGCGTTGGGGCAGACTATGGCTACACCTTC. This sequence encodes CSVGADYGYTF.

This chain joins TRBV5-6 and TRBJ1-6; TRBD1 is a possible D gene (6 bases). CDR3 length: 13 residues. V lost 4 bases and J 10 bases, leaving 12 bases between the germline ends. The germline V gene encodes CDR1 SGHDT and CDR2 YYEEEE. CDR3 region: CASSQQQGSPLHF. Written as DNA, the CDR3 is TGTGCCAGCAGCCAGCAACAGGGATCACCCCTCCACTTT.